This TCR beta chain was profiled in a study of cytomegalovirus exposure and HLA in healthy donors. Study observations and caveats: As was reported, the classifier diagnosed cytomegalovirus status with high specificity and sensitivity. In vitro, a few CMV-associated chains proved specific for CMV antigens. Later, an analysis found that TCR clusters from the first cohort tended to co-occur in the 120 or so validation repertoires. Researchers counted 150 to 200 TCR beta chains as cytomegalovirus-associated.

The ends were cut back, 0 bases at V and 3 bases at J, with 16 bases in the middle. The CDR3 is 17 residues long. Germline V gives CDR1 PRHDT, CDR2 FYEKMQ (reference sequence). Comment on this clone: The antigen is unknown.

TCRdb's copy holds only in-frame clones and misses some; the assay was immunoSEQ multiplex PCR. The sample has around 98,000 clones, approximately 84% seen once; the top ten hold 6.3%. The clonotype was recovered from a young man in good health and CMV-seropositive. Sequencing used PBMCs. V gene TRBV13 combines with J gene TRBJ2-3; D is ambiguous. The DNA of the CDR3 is TGTGCCAGCAGCTTAGGTCCTAGACCCCAAAAAACAGATACGCAGTATTTT. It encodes CASSLGPRPQKTDTQYF. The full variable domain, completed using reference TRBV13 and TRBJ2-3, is AAGVIQSPRHLIKEKRETATLKCYPIPRHDTVYWYQQGPGQDPQFLISFYEKMQSDKGSIPDRFSAQQFSDYHSELNMSSLELGDSALYFCASSLGPRPQKTDTQYFGPGTRLTVL.